The 16 T cell receptor beta chains below were found in one sample sequenced in a study of blood T cell repertoires in COVID-19. TCRdb's table, derived via immunoSEQ multiplex PCR, lists solely in-frame clones and lacks some. The table shows more than 85,000 clones, with approximately 87% occurring only once. The sequenced sample consisted of peripheral blood. The origin of the receptors is a woman aged 55-69 years with acute or convalescent COVID-19.

As regards this clone: Distinct nucleotide sequences in the sample also encode this CDR3. The chain employs TRBV5-1 and TRBJ2-5; D not certain. Per germline, CDR1 SGHRS and CDR2 YFSETQ. Trimming removed 3 bases from V and 2 bases from J, with 2 bases in between. The CDR3 extends over 11 amino acids. This chain's CDR3 is CASSSQETQYF. CDR3 sequence (DNA): TGCGCCAGCAGCTCACAAGAGACCCAGTACTTC.

The gene calls are TRBV3-1 (or the pseudogene TRBV3-2) and TRBJ1-3; tentative D call: TRBD1 (5 bases). The germline V gene encodes CDR1 LGHDT and CDR2 YNNKEL (reference sequence). V lost 6 bases, J lost 4 bases, and 16 bases lay in between. This CDR3 region has 15 residues. CDR3: CASSPFAGLGNTIYF. Written as DNA, the CDR3 is TGTGCCAGCAGTCCCTTCGCAGGGCTGGGAAACACCATATATTTT.

DNA of the CDR3: TGCGCCTCCACCATTGGGGGGGACACTGAAGCTTTCTTT. This encodes CASTIGGDTEAFF. This chain connects TRBV4-1 to TRBJ1-1; TRBD1 is a possible D gene (5 bases). The CDR3 is 13 amino acids. Trimming removed 11 bases at V and 3 bases at J, with 16 bases between. The germline V gene encodes CDR1 MGHRA and CDR2 YSYEKL.

This chain uses TRBV6-1 with TRBJ1-5; unclear D gene. The CDR3 loop spans 15 amino acids. Germline-derived CDR1 and CDR2 are MNHNS and SASEGT. V was trimmed by 0 bases and J by 7 bases, leaving 13 bases between them. CDR3 nucleotide sequence: TGTGCCAGCAGTGAAGCAGGAGGTATGGAACAGCCCCAGCATTTT. This gives the protein CASSEAGGMEQPQHF.

This chain connects TRBV7-2 to TRBJ1-5; D not certain. This CDR3 comprises 13 residues. Trimming took off 6 bases at V and 3 bases at J, with 9 bases between the two ends. The germline V gene encodes CDR1 SGHTA and CDR2 FQGNSA. The CDR3 reads CASRKSLNQPQHF. CDR3 nucleotide sequence: TGTGCCAGCAGAAAATCCCTCAATCAGCCCCAGCATTTT.

The chain is built from TRBV18 and TRBJ1-1; D not resolved. The CDR3 loop spans 17 amino acids. Between the trimmed V and J ends, which lost 1 base and 0 bases, there was a span of 15 bases. Germline CDR1 KGHSH, CDR2 LQKENI. The CDR3 here is CASSPRGLGGLNTEAFF. In nucleotides, the CDR3 is TGTGCCAGCTCACCACGGGGTTTGGGAGGGCTGAACACTGAAGCTTTCTTT.

The genes are TRBV6-5 and TRBJ1-1, with TRBD1 matching 9 bases. Germline CDR1 reads MNHEY; CDR2 reads SVGAGI. With 6 bases clipped from V and 3 bases from J, the junction kept 5 bases outside the gene matches. The CDR3 covers 14 residues. The CDR3 DNA sequence: TGTGCCAGCAGGGTGACAGGGGGGTACACTGAAGCTTTCTTT. It is translated as CASRVTGGYTEAFF.

The rearrangement uses TRBV6-6 and TRBJ1-2; 7 nucleotides line up with TRBD1. V lost 4 bases and J lost 1; bases outside the gene matches: 3. Germline V CDR1 and CDR2: MNHNY, SVGAGI (reference sequence). The CDR3 runs 14 residues. CDR3 region: CASSSGQINYGYTF. As DNA, the CDR3 is TGTGCCAGCAGTTCGGGACAGATTAACTATGGCTACACCTTC.

V gene TRBV20-1 combines with J gene TRBJ1-6; D might be TRBD1 (5 bases). This CDR3 is 14 amino acids long. Germline-derived CDR1 and CDR2 are DFQATT and SNEGSKA (reference sequence). V dropped 3 bases and J dropped 7 bases, with 13 bases sitting between them. The CDR3 loop reads CSASQGTTNSPLHF. The CDR3 nucleotides are TGCAGTGCTAGTCAGGGCACGACGAATTCACCCCTCCACTTT.

The V and J genes are TRBV12-3 or TRBV12-4 and TRBJ2-1; TRBD2 matches 7 bases. This CDR3 contains 13 residues. With 5 bases clipped from V and 9 bases from J, the junction kept 7 bases outside the gene matches. CDR3 loop: CASSPGTKAEQFF. The CDR3 DNA reads as TGTGCCAGCAGTCCAGGGACTAAAGCTGAGCAGTTCTTC.

Only one count was recorded for this clone. The rearrangement links TRBV7-3 to TRBJ1-1; D call uncertain. The length of the CDR3 is 13 residues. Germline CDR1 reads SGHTA; CDR2 reads FQGTGA. Trimming took 0 bases from V and 7 from J, leaving 9 bases between them. CDR3 sequence reads: CASSLTGSGEAFF. CDR3 DNA sequence: TGTGCCAGCAGCTTAACTGGTTCAGGTGAAGCTTTCTTT.

This sequence joins TRBV7-2 and TRBJ1-3, with unresolved D. Germline V gene lookup returns CDR1 SGHTA and CDR2 FQGNSA. The germline V and J ends were trimmed by 5 bases and 4 bases, with 18 bases remaining between them. CDR3 size: 16 residues. The CDR3 sequence is CASSPAGHSWGNTIYF. The DNA of the CDR3 is TGTGCCAGCAGCCCCGCGGGCCACTCTTGGGGAAACACCATATATTTT.

This chain uses TRBV14 with TRBJ1-1; D is ambiguous. The CDR3 spans 14 residues. The germline V and J ends were trimmed by 1 base and 3 bases, with 9 bases remaining between them. CDR1 is SGHDN and CDR2 is FVKESK in the germline V gene. Here the CDR3 reads CASSQGGWHTEAFF. CDR3 DNA sequence: TGTGCCAGCAGCCAAGGAGGGTGGCACACTGAAGCTTTCTTT.

This clone was picked up a small number of times. The rearrangement joins TRBV19 to TRBJ1-6, with 8 bases fitting TRBD1. The CDR3 is 15 amino acids. Per germline, CDR1 LNHDA and CDR2 SQIVND (reference sequence). The ends lost 7 bases at V and 9 bases at J; junction bases unmatched: 11. CDR3 DNA sequence: TGTGCCAGTACTAATCCCGGACAGGGAGGTTCACCCCTCCACTTT. Amino acids: CASTNPGQGGSPLHF. The variable domain in full, with the rest retrieved from reference TRBV19 and TRBJ1-6, is DGGITQSPKYLFRKEGQNVTLSCEQNLNHDAMYWYRQDPGQGLRLIYYSQIVNDFQKGDIAEGYSVSREKKESFPLTVTSAQKNPTAFYLCASTNPGQGGSPLHFGNGTRLTVT.

The gene calls are TRBV28 and TRBJ2-1; 7 bases align to TRBD2. Germline V lookup: CDR1 MDHEN, CDR2 SYDVKM. The CDR3 length is 15 residues. V dropped 7 bases and J dropped 3; count of bases not matched to a gene: 9. The CDR3 region has the DNA TGTGCCAGCACTTCCCGTCCTAGCGGCTACAATGAGCAGTTCTTC. Encoded protein: CASTSRPSGYNEQFF.

The chain joins TRBV30 to TRBJ2-3; 14 nucleotides align to TRBD2. Germline V gene lookup returns CDR1 GTSNPN and CDR2 SVGIG (reference sequence). The CDR3 totals 15 residues. After removal of 3 bases from V and 2 bases from J, the junction contained 1 base not matched to a gene. The CDR3, as DNA: TGTGCCTGGAGGGGACTAGCGGGAGCCACAGATACGCAGTATTTT. Residues: CAWRGLAGATDTQYF.